The 2 T cell receptor beta chains below were found in one sample sequenced in a study of T-cell reconstitution after alpha-beta-depleted transplantation in children. Unique molecular identifiers were incorporated during preparation of the TCRbeta library. TCRdb itself ran the PCR reads through MiXCR, one entry per CDR3 protein. This sample carries hundreds of thousands of distinct CDR3 sequences, 12% of them seen once, and the ten largest clones take 2% to 3%. The sample here was PBMCs from the stem cell graft donor, taken from the stem cell graft. These receptors originate from a human donor who donated a stem cell graft to a child with acute lymphoblastic leukemia.

V and J are TRBV12-3 or TRBV12-4 and TRBJ2-5, with D maybe TRBD1 (5 bases). There are 13 residues in the CDR3. V lost 1 base to trimming and J lost 6 bases, with 9 bases between them. The CDR3 here is CASSLVGVQTQYF. As DNA, the CDR3 is TGTGCCAGCAGTTTAGTAGGGGTCCAGACCCAGTACTTC.

This clonotype was seen ten or more times. The chain uses TRBV15 and TRBJ1-6; D is undetermined. Germline lookup yields CDR1 LNHNV and CDR2 YYDKDF (reference sequence). Trimming pared 0 bases from V and 7 bases from J, leaving 16 bases between. CDR3 length equals 17 residues. The CDR3 nucleotides read TGTGCCACCAGCAGAGATAGGGCCGGTCGGCGGAATTCACCCCTCCACTTT. Its protein is CATSRDRAGRRNSPLHF.